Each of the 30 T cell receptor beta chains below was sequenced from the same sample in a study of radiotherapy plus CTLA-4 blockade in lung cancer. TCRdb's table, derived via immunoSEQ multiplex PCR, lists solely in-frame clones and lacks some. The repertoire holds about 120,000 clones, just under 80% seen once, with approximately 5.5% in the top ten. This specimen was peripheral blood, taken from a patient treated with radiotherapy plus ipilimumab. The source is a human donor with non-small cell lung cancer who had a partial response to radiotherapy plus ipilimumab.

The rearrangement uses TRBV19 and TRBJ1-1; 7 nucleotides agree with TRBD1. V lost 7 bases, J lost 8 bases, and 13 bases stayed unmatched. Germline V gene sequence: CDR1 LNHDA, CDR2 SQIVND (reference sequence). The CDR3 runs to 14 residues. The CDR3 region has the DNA TGTGCCAGTACCGGGGTCCAGGGGGGCCCCGAAGCTTTCTTT. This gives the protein CASTGVQGGPEAFF.

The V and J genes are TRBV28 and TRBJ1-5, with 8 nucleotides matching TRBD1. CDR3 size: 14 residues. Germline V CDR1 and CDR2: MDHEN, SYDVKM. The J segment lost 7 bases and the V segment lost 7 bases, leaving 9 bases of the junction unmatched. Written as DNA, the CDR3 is TGTGCCAGCATCCTCAGGGGGCTAGGGCAGCCCCAGCATTTT. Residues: CASILRGLGQPQHF.

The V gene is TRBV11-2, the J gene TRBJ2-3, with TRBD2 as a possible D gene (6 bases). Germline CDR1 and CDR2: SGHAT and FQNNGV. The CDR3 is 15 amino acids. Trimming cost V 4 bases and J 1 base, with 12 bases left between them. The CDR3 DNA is TGTGCCAGCAGCTGGGGACTTCCCCGCACAGATACGCAGTATTTT. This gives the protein CASSWGLPRTDTQYF.

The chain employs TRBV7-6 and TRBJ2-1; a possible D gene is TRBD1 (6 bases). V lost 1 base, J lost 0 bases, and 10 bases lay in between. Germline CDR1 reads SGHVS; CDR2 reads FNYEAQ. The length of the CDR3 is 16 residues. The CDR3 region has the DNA TGTGCCAGCAGCTTAGGGCTCAGGGGCTCCTACAATGAGCAGTTCTTC. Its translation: CASSLGLRGSYNEQFF.

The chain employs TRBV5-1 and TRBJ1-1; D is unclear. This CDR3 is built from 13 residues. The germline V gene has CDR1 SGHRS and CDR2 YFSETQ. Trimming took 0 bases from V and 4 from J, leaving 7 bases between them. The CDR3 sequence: CASSLGGITEAFF. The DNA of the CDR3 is TGCGCCAGCAGCTTGGGAGGCATCACTGAAGCTTTCTTT. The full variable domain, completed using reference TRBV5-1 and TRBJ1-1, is KAGVTQTPRYLIKTRGQQVTLSCSPISGHRSVSWYQQTPGQGLQFLFEYFSETQRNKGNFPGRFSGRQFSNSRSEMNVSTLELGDSALYLCASSLGGITEAFFGQGTRLTVV.

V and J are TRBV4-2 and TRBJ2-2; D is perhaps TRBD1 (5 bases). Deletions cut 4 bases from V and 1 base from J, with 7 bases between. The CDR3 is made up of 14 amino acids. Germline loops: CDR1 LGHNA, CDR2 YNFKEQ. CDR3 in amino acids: CASSRQMNTGELFF. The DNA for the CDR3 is TGTGCCAGCAGCCGACAGATGAACACCGGGGAGCTGTTTTTT.

The CDR3: CASSLAGQAAEPQHF. The DNA of the CDR3 is TGTGCCAGCAGCTTAGCGGGACAGGCCGCAGAGCCCCAGCATTTT. The chain employs TRBV7-2 and TRBJ1-5, with TRBD1 identical over 8 bases. Germline V gene lookup returns CDR1 SGHTA and CDR2 FQGNSA. V was clipped by 0 bases and J by 8 bases; unmatched bases: 6. The CDR3 totals 15 residues.

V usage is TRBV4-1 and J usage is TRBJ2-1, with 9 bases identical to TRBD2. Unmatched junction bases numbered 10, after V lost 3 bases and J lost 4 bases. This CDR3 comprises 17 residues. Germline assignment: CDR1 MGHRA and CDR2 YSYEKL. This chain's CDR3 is CASSHFGKAGGYNEQFF. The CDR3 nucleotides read TGCGCCAGCAGCCATTTTGGGAAGGCGGGGGGGTACAATGAGCAGTTCTTC.

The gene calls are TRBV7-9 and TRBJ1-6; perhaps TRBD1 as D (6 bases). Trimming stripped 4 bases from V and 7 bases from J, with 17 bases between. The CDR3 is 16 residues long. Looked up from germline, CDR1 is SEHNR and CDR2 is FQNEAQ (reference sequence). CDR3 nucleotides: TGTGCCAGCAGCTCCGTTGCAGGGGCAAACAATTCACCCCTCCACTTT. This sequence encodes CASSSVAGANNSPLHF.

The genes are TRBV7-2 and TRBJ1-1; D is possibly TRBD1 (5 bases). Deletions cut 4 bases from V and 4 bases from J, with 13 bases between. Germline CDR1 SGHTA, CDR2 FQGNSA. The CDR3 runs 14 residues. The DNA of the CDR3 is TGTGCCAGCAGCTCCTCAATTGGGGCCACTGAAGCTTTCTTT. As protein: CASSSSIGATEAFF. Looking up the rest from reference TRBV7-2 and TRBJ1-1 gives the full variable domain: GAGVSQSPSNKVTEKGKDVELRCDPISGHTALYWYRQSLGQGLEFLIYFQGNSAPDKSGLPSDRFSAERTGGSVSTLTIQRTQQEDSAVYLCASSSSIGATEAFFGQGTRLTVV.

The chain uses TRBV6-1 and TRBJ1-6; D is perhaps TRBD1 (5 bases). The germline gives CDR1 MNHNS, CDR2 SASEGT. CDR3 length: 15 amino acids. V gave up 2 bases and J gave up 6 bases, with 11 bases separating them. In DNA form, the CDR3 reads TGTGCCAGCAGTGAATCAGGGATGAGTAATTCACCCCTCCACTTT. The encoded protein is CASSESGMSNSPLHF.

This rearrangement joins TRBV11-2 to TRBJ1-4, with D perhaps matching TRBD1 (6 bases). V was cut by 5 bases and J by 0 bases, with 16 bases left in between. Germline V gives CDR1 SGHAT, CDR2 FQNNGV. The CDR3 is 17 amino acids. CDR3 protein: CASSPGATVTTNEKLFF. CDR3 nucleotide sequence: TGTGCCAGCAGCCCAGGGGCGACCGTGACAACTAATGAAAAACTGTTTTTT.

The CDR3 region is CASSLEPGNYGYTF. CDR3 sequence (DNA): TGTGCCAGCAGCTTGGAGCCAGGAAACTATGGCTACACCTTC. V is TRBV5-5 and J is TRBJ1-2, with D uncertain. CDR1 is SGHKS, CDR2 YYEKEE, per germline (reference sequence). Trimming took off 0 bases at V and 2 bases at J, with 8 bases between the two ends. The CDR3 is 14 residues long.

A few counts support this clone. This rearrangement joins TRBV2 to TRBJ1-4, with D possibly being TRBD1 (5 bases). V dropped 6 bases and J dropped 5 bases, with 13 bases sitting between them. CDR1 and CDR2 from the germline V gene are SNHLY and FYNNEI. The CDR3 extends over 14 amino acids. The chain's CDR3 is CASRIDGGNEKLFF. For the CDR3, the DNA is TGTGCCAGCAGAATCGACGGGGGGAATGAAAAACTGTTTTTT.

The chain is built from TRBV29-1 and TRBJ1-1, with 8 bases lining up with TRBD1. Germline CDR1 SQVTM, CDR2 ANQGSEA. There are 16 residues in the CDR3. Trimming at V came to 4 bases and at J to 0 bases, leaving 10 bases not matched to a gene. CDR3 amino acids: CSVGGDSTGVNTEAFF. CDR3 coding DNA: TGCAGCGTTGGGGGGGATTCGACAGGGGTGAACACTGAAGCTTTCTTT.

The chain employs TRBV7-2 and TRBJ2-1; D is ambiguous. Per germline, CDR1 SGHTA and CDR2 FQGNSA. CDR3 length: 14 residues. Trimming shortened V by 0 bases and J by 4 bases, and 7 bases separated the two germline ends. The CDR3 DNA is TGTGCCAGCAGCTTAGCGTATAGTTACAATGAGCAGTTCTTC. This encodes CASSLAYSYNEQFF.

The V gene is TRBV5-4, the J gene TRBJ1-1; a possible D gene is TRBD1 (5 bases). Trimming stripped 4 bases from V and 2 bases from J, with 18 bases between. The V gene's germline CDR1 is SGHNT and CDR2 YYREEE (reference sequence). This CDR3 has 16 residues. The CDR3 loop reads CASSPTPTTANTEAFF. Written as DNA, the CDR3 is TGTGCCAGCAGCCCAACACCAACGACAGCTAACACTGAAGCTTTCTTT.

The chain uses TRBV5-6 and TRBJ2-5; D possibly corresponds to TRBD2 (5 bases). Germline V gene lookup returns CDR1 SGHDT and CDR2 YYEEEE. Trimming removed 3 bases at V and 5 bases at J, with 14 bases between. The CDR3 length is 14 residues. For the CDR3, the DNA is TGTGCCAGCAGCTGGCTAGAAGGCGGGGAGACCCAGTACTTC. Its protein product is CASSWLEGGETQYF.

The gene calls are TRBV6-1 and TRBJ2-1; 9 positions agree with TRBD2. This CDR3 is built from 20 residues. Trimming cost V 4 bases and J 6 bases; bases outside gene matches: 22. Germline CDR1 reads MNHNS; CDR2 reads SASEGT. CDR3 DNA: TGTGCCAGCAGTGGAAACCGGGGCGCTAGCGGGATTCGGGCTCCCAATGAGCAGTTCTTC. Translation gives CASSGNRGASGIRAPNEQFF.

The CDR3 sequence is CASSRQGQGSDATQYF. The CDR3 nucleotides are TGCGCCAGCAGCCGCCAGGGACAGGGTTCCGACGCAACGCAGTATTTT. This chain connects TRBV4-3 to TRBJ2-3, with TRBD1 matching 9 bases. Germline CDR1 LGHNA, CDR2 YSLEER. There are 16 residues in the CDR3. V gave up 4 bases and J gave up 9 bases; unmatched junction bases: 14.

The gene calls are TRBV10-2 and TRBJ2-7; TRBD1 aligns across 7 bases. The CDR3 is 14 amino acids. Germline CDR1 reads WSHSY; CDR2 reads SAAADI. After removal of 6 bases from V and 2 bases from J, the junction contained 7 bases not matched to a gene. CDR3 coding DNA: TGCGCCAGCAGCGTCGACAGGGTTCCCTACGAGCAGTACTTC. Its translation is CASSVDRVPYEQYF.

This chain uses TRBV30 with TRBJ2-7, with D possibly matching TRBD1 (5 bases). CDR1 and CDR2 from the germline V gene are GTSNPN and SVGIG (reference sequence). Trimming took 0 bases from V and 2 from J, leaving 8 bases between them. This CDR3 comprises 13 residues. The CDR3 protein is CAWSVQGAYEQYF. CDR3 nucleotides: TGTGCCTGGAGTGTACAAGGGGCCTACGAGCAGTACTTC.

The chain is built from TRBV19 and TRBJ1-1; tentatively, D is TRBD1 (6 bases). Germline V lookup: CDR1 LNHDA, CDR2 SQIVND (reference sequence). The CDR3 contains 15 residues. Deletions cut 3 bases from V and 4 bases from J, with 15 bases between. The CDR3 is CASSMERGFVTEAFF. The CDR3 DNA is TGTGCCAGTAGTATGGAAAGGGGGTTTGTCACTGAAGCTTTCTTT. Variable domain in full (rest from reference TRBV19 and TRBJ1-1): DGGITQSPKYLFRKEGQNVTLSCEQNLNHDAMYWYRQDPGQGLRLIYYSQIVNDFQKGDIAEGYSVSREKKESFPLTVTSAQKNPTAFYLCASSMERGFVTEAFFGQGTRLTVV.

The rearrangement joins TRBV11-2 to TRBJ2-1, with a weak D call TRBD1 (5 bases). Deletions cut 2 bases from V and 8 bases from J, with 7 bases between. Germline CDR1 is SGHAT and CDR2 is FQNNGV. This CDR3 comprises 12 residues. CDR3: CASSLIGDEQFF. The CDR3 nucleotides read TGTGCCAGCAGCTTAATAGGGGATGAGCAGTTCTTC.

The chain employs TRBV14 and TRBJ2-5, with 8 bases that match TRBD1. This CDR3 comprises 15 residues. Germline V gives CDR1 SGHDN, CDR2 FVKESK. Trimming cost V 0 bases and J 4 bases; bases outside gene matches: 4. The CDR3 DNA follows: TGTGCCAGCAGCCAAGACCGTACAGGGGGAGAGACCCAGTACTTC. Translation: CASSQDRTGGETQYF.

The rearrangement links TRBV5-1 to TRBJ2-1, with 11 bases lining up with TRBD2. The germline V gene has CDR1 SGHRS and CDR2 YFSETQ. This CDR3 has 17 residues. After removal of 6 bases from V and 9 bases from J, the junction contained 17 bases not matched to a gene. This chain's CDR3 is CASNYLLAGVGVGEQFF. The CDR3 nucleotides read TGCGCCAGCAACTACCTACTAGCGGGAGTAGGGGTGGGTGAGCAGTTCTTC.

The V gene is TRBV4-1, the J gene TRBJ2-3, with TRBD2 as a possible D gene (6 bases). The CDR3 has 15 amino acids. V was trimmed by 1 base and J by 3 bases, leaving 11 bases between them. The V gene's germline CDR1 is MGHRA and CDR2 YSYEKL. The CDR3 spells CASSQVVSGTDTQYF. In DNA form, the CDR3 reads TGCGCCAGCAGCCAAGTGGTTAGCGGTACAGATACGCAGTATTTT.

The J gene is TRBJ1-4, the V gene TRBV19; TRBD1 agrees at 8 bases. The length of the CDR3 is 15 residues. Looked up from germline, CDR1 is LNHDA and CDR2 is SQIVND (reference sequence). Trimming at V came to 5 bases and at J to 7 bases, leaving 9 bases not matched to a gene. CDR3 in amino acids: CASSDPGTGGEKLFF. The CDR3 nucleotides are TGTGCCAGTAGTGACCCCGGGACAGGAGGTGAAAAACTGTTTTTT.

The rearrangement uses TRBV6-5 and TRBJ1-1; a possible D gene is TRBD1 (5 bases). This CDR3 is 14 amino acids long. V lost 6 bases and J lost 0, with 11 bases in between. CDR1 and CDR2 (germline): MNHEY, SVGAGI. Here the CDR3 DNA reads TGTGCCAGCAGCTTACAGGCTCTGAACACTGAAGCTTTCTTT. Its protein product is CASSLQALNTEAFF.

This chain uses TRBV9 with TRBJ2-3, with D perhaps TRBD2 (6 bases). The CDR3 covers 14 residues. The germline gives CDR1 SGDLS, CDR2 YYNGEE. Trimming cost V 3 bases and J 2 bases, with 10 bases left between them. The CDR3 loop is CASSERDFTDTQYF. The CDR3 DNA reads TGTGCCAGCAGCGAAAGGGACTTCACAGATACGCAGTATTTT.